The subject of this entry is one TCR beta chain. The target antigen is unknown. This specimen belongs to a study of shared clonotypes between healthy human individuals. Generated by immunoSEQ multiplex PCR, the TCRdb table keeps only in-frame clones and is missing some. The data show 2 million to 2.5 million clones, roughly 90% seen once. The trim removed 11 bases at V and 7 bases at J, leaving 12 bases unmatched. The CDR3 is 13 amino acids. Germline V gene data show CDR1 as SNHLY and CDR2 as FYNNEI. Study-wide findings and caveats: Across subsets, estimated richness was generally greater for naive than for memory populations.

The sequencing sample was made of naive CD4+ T cells from PBMCs. The subset denotes: CD45RA+ positively selected. The rearrangement joins TRBV2 to TRBJ2-7; 9 nucleotides align to TRBD1. This TCR was recovered from a man between 18 and 29 years old in good health. Some clones in this sample may be carry-over from other donors' samples. CDR3 amino acids: CAGTGTGRREQYF. The CDR3 DNA follows: TGTGCCGGTACCGGGACAGGGAGGAGAGAGCAGTACTTC.